The clone carrying this T cell receptor beta chain was counted between two and nine times. Germline assignment: CDR1 DFQATT and CDR2 SNEGSKA (reference sequence). V was pared by 0 bases and J by 3 bases, with 15 bases between. This CDR3 spans 15 amino acids. The sample comes from a study of CD8 T cells in Susac syndrome. On the study more broadly: Within the group of sequenced Susac syndrome patients, roughly 6 had active disease and eight were in remission.

When the RNA was reverse transcribed, random hexamers were used with an input of roughly 0.45 to 1 ug. Using its own MiXCR run on the immunoSEQ multiplex PCR reads, TCRdb lists one record per CDR3 protein. Of some 140,000 distinct CDR3 sequences listed, approximately 95% are singletons. Sequencing was performed on CD8+ T cells from PBMCs. V gene TRBV20-1 combines with J gene TRBJ2-7; D gene ambiguous. This clonotype originated in a human donor with Susac syndrome. CDR3 in DNA: TGCAGTGCTAGAGATCGCTTGAGCGCATACTACGAGCAGTACTTC. Translation gives CSARDRLSAYYEQYF.